The 15 T cell receptor beta chains presented below share a single source sample, sequenced in a study of a mutant IDH1 vaccine in newly diagnosed glioma. Documented time point: baseline, week 1 (first vaccination visit). Stated treatment: pre-vaccination baseline after standard-of-care therapy. Libraries were prepared by immunoSEQ multiplex PCR; TCRdb keeps only in-frame clonotypes and omits some of them. Of about 32,000 clones listed, over 75% were seen once; the top ten hold roughly 19%. Sample: PBMCs, taken from a glioma patient treated with radiotherapy, temozolomide or both. All receptors come from a man younger than 40 with glioma.

The V call is TRBV5-1, the J call TRBJ2-3; 7 bases align to TRBD2. J lost 3 bases, V lost 4 bases, and 5 bases had no gene match. Germline V gives CDR1 SGHRS, CDR2 YFSETQ. The CDR3 is made up of 14 amino acids. CDR3: CASSLAETTDTQYF. Written as DNA, the CDR3 is TGCGCCAGCAGCCTAGCGGAGACAACAGATACGCAGTATTTT.

The V gene is TRBV5-3, the J gene TRBJ2-1, with TRBD1 as a possible D gene (6 bases). TRBV5-3 has ORF status, its function being uncertain. CDR3 length: 14 residues. With 5 bases removed from V and 2 bases from J, the gap between germline ends came to 11 bases. CDR3 coding DNA: TGTGCCAGAAGGACCGGGACAACCTACAATGAGCAGTTCTTC. This gives the protein CARRTGTTYNEQFF.

V is TRBV5-4 and J is TRBJ2-5; D uncertain. Germline CDR1 is SGHNT and CDR2 is YYREEE (reference sequence). This CDR3 is 13 amino acids long. Trimming took 3 bases from V and 0 from J, leaving 6 bases between them. CDR3 loop: CASSYSNQETQYF. CDR3 coding DNA: TGTGCCAGCAGCTATAGCAACCAAGAGACCCAGTACTTC. Using reference TRBV5-4 and TRBJ2-5 for the parts outside the CDR3, the full variable domain is ETGVTQSPTHLIKTRGQQVTLRCSSQSGHNTVSWYQQALGQGPQFIFQYYREEENGRGNFPPRFSGLQFPNYSSELNVNALELDDSALYLCASSYSNQETQYFGPGTRLLVL.

The chain links TRBV5-1 to TRBJ2-7; no clear D. The germline V and J ends were trimmed by 3 bases and 0 bases, with 4 bases remaining between them. Germline assignment: CDR1 SGHRS and CDR2 YFSETQ. The CDR3 loop spans 12 amino acids. The CDR3, as DNA: TGCGCCAGCAGCTCGGACTCCTACGAGCAGTACTTC. Translated: CASSSDSYEQYF. Filled out from reference TRBV5-1 and TRBJ2-7, the complete variable domain reads KAGVTQTPRYLIKTRGQQVTLSCSPISGHRSVSWYQQTPGQGLQFLFEYFSETQRNKGNFPGRFSGRQFSNSRSEMNVSTLELGDSALYLCASSSDSYEQYFGPGTRLTVT.

The rearrangement links TRBV6-6 to TRBJ2-5; 7 nucleotides agree with TRBD2. This CDR3 region has 15 residues. With 0 bases clipped from V and 3 bases from J, the junction kept 4 bases outside the gene matches. Germline V CDR1 and CDR2: MNHNY, SVGAGI (reference sequence). The DNA of the CDR3 is TGTGCCAGCAGTTACTCGATCCTAGCGGAAGAGACCCAGTACTTC. This encodes CASSYSILAEETQYF.

The gene calls are TRBV27 and TRBJ2-5; 7 nucleotides match TRBD1. Germline CDR1 MNHEY, CDR2 SMNVEV (reference sequence). This CDR3 is built from 15 residues. V shed 5 bases and J 0 bases; nucleotides not matched to a gene: 6. The CDR3 protein is CASSPGQSYQETQYF. In nucleotides, the CDR3 is TGTGCCAGCAGTCCGGGACAGAGCTACCAAGAGACCCAGTACTTC.

This rearrangement joins TRBV7-2 to TRBJ2-2; D is ambiguous. Trimming removed 5 bases at V and 5 bases at J, with 9 bases between. This CDR3 contains 13 residues. CDR1 and CDR2 (germline): SGHTA, FQGNSA. Here the CDR3 reads CASSRSDTGELFF. For the CDR3, the DNA is TGTGCCAGCAGCCGGAGCGATACCGGGGAGCTGTTTTTT.

The chain uses TRBV27 and TRBJ2-7; a weak D match, TRBD2 (5 bases). Germline V gene data show CDR1 as MNHEY and CDR2 as SMNVEV (reference sequence). V was shortened by 4 bases and J by 6 bases, with 13 bases between the two germline ends. This CDR3 has 13 amino acids. CDR3 bases: TGTGCCAGCAGTTCCACCGGGATACCCGAGCAGTACTTC. This translates into CASSSTGIPEQYF.

The gene calls are TRBV6-5 and TRBJ2-3, with D uncertain. Germline assignment: CDR1 MNHEY and CDR2 SVGAGI. The CDR3 runs to 10 residues. V shed 7 bases and J shed 3 bases, with 2 bases lying between them. The chain's CDR3 is CASKTDTQYF. The CDR3 coding sequence is TGTGCCAGCAAGACAGATACGCAGTATTTT.

This chain links TRBV5-5 with TRBJ1-2; D not certain. Germline V gene data show CDR1 as SGHKS and CDR2 as YYEKEE (reference sequence). CDR3 size: 13 residues. Trimming took 1 base from V and 8 from J, leaving 12 bases between them. CDR3 in DNA: TGTGCCAGCAGCTTGAGTGGGAGGGTAGGCTACACCTTC. It encodes CASSLSGRVGYTF.

The chain combines TRBV5-6 with TRBJ1-2; D may be TRBD1 (5 bases). The CDR3 runs to 16 residues. With 4 bases removed from V and 8 bases from J, the gap between germline ends came to 24 bases. Germline values: CDR1 SGHDT, CDR2 YYEEEE. Here the CDR3 reads CASSAEGRGADLGYTF. CDR3 sequence (DNA): TGTGCCAGCAGCGCTGAAGGGAGGGGAGCGGATTTGGGCTACACCTTC.

The chain combines TRBV2 with TRBJ2-1, with 16 bases aligning to TRBD2. The CDR3 has 15 amino acids. CDR1 and CDR2 (germline): SNHLY, FYNNEI. V lost 8 bases, J lost 9 bases, and 7 bases stayed unmatched. The CDR3 reads CASRGTSGGAGEQFF. For the CDR3, the DNA is TGTGCCAGCCGAGGGACTAGCGGGGGGGCCGGTGAGCAGTTCTTC.

The chain recombines TRBV27 with TRBJ1-5; 7 bases map to TRBD1. The CDR3 length is 15 residues. V shed 7 bases, J shed 2 bases, and the junction held 8 bases outside the gene matches. Germline V gene data show CDR1 as MNHEY and CDR2 as SMNVEV (reference sequence). CDR3 amino acids: CASTSGTAGNQPQHF. The CDR3 DNA sequence: TGTGCCAGCACCTCCGGGACAGCGGGCAATCAGCCCCAGCATTTT.

The V call is TRBV19, the J call TRBJ2-7, with D unresolved. CDR3 length equals 14 residues. V lost 7 bases and J 1 base, leaving 14 bases between the germline ends. CDR1 and CDR2 from the germline V gene are LNHDA and SQIVND (reference sequence). CDR3 sequence: CASNPTLDSYEQYF. The CDR3 DNA sequence: TGTGCCAGTAACCCGACCCTAGATTCCTACGAGCAGTACTTC.

J is TRBJ2-2 and V is TRBV19, with 7 positions matching TRBD2. Trimming at V came to 3 bases and at J to 6 bases, leaving 10 bases not matched to a gene. The CDR3 length is 16 residues. Germline CDR1 and CDR2: LNHDA and SQIVND (reference sequence). CDR3 loop: CASSIGGGRDAGELFF. The CDR3 region has the DNA TGTGCCAGTAGTATTGGGGGAGGGAGAGACGCCGGGGAGCTGTTTTTT.